These T cell receptor beta chains were read from a single sample in a study of T cell responses to AZD1222 COVID-19 vaccine. Profiled with immunoSEQ multiplex PCR; TCRdb holds only in-frame clones, not every one. The data show some 150,000 clones, with roughly 94% seen just once and less than 4.5% held by the top ten. Sequenced material: peripheral blood, taken on day 0 of MenACWY control vaccination. These receptors came from an adult in good health. Each CDR3 is given with its conserved first and last residue. D genes are given only for firm matches. Size is stated for part of the rows, as once, few or many counts, or as a class when the clone is expanded.

d_call: NA
v_call: TRBV24-1
j_call: TRBJ2-7
clone_size: once
cdr3_aa: CATNPGPGSYEQYF
cdr3_nt: TGTGCCACAAACCCCGGGCCAGGGTCCTACGAGCAGTACTTC

d_call: NA
v_call: TRBV6-1
j_call: TRBJ1-2
clone_size: NA
cdr3_aa: CASSGPLREGNYGYTF
cdr3_nt: TGTGCCAGCAGTGGACCACTCCGGGAGGGGAACTATGGCTACACCTTC

d_call: NA
v_call: TRBV7-9
j_call: TRBJ1-2
clone_size: NA
cdr3_aa: CASSLDGEGGYTF
cdr3_nt: TGTGCCAGCAGCTTAGACGGGGAGGGTGGCTACACCTTC

d_call: TRBD2
v_call: TRBV3-1/TRBV3-2
j_call: TRBJ2-1
clone_size: few
cdr3_aa: CASSQDGRESNEQFF
cdr3_nt: TGTGCCAGCAGCCAAGATGGGAGGGAGAGCAATGAGCAGTTCTTC

d_call: TRBD2
v_call: TRBV2
j_call: TRBJ2-7
clone_size: NA
cdr3_aa: CASRLAGGPYEQYF
cdr3_nt: TGTGCCAGCCGCCTAGCGGGAGGCCCGTACGAGCAGTACTTC

d_call: TRBD1
v_call: TRBV19
j_call: TRBJ2-2
clone_size: once
cdr3_aa: CASSPDRGTGELFF
cdr3_nt: TGTGCCAGTAGTCCAGACAGGGGCACCGGGGAGCTGTTTTTT

d_call: NA
v_call: TRBV27
j_call: TRBJ2-2
clone_size: NA
cdr3_aa: CASTPILTALNTGELFF
cdr3_nt: TGTGCCAGCACCCCGATCCTTACGGCCTTGAACACCGGGGAGCTGTTTTTT

d_call: NA
v_call: TRBV7-9
j_call: TRBJ1-1
clone_size: many
cdr3_aa: CASSLWGRQVLNTEAFF
cdr3_nt: TGTGCCAGCAGCTTATGGGGAAGACAAGTCTTGAACACTGAAGCTTTCTTT

d_call: TRBD1
v_call: TRBV28
j_call: TRBJ1-2
clone_size: once
cdr3_aa: CASTTAGQGGYGYTF
cdr3_nt: TGTGCCAGCACCACCGCGGGACAGGGGGGCTATGGCTACACCTTC

d_call: NA
v_call: TRBV29-1
j_call: TRBJ1-1
clone_size: NA
cdr3_aa: CSVAEGSAEAFF
cdr3_nt: TGCAGCGTGGCGGAGGGTAGTGCTGAAGCTTTCTTT

d_call: NA
v_call: TRBV7-8
j_call: TRBJ2-5
clone_size: few
cdr3_aa: CASSPQETQYF
cdr3_nt: TGTGCCAGCAGCCCACAAGAGACCCAGTACTTC

d_call: TRBD2
v_call: TRBV5-1
j_call: TRBJ2-5
clone_size: NA
cdr3_aa: CASHLSGTGTQYF
cdr3_nt: TGCGCCAGCCACCTTAGCGGGACGGGGACCCAGTACTTC

d_call: TRBD2
v_call: TRBV5-1
j_call: TRBJ2-1
clone_size: NA
cdr3_aa: CASSLETSGFSDEQFF
cdr3_nt: TGCGCCAGCAGCTTGGAAACTAGCGGGTTCAGCGATGAGCAGTTCTTC

d_call: NA
v_call: TRBV25-1
j_call: TRBJ1-1
clone_size: NA
cdr3_aa: CASSGGPEAFF
cdr3_nt: TGTGCCAGCAGTGGGGGGCCTGAAGCTTTCTTT

d_call: NA
v_call: TRBV27
j_call: TRBJ2-4
clone_size: NA
cdr3_aa: CASSLAGGNIQYF
cdr3_nt: TGTGCCAGCAGTTTAGCTGGCGGAAACATTCAGTACTTC

d_call: NA
v_call: TRBV7-9
j_call: TRBJ2-2
clone_size: NA
cdr3_aa: CASSGAGYTGELFF
cdr3_nt: TGTGCCAGCAGCGGCGCCGGATACACCGGGGAGCTGTTTTTT

d_call: NA
v_call: TRBV7-8
j_call: TRBJ2-7
clone_size: NA
cdr3_aa: CASSLLQGSYEQYF
cdr3_nt: TGTGCCAGCAGCTTATTGCAGGGCTCCTACGAGCAGTACTTC

d_call: TRBD2
v_call: TRBV19
j_call: TRBJ2-7
clone_size: NA
cdr3_aa: CASSIGGRDIYEQYF
cdr3_nt: TGTGCCAGTAGTATAGGCGGGAGGGATATCTACGAGCAGTACTTC

d_call: NA
v_call: TRBV7-3
j_call: TRBJ2-3
clone_size: NA
cdr3_aa: CASKKRSTDTQYF
cdr3_nt: TGTGCCAGCAAGAAAAGGAGCACAGATACGCAGTATTTT

d_call: NA
v_call: TRBV11-2
j_call: TRBJ2-3
clone_size: NA
cdr3_aa: CASSFRGTSTDTQYF
cdr3_nt: TGTGCCAGCAGCTTTCGAGGCACTAGCACAGATACGCAGTATTTT

d_call: NA
v_call: TRBV7-9
j_call: TRBJ1-2
clone_size: NA
cdr3_aa: CASSSSASHRVPYGYTF
cdr3_nt: TGTGCCAGCAGCTCCAGTGCTTCTCACAGGGTACCCTATGGCTACACCTTC

d_call: NA
v_call: TRBV14
j_call: TRBJ1-4
clone_size: once
cdr3_aa: CASSQAGEKLFF
cdr3_nt: TGTGCCAGCAGCCAGGCGGGTGAAAAACTGTTTTTT

d_call: NA
v_call: TRBV12-3/TRBV12-4
j_call: TRBJ1-5
clone_size: NA
cdr3_aa: CASSTSVQPQHF
cdr3_nt: TGTGCCAGCAGCACCTCGGTCCAGCCCCAGCATTTT

d_call: NA
v_call: TRBV21-1
j_call: TRBJ2-7
clone_size: NA
cdr3_aa: CASRKLAGPGQGVPSGYEQYF
cdr3_nt: TGTGCCAGCAGAAAATTGGCGGGGCCGGGACAGGGGGTTCCTTCGGGGTACGAGCAGTACTTC

d_call: TRBD2
v_call: TRBV29-1
j_call: TRBJ2-2
clone_size: NA
cdr3_aa: CSGALAGGNTGELFF
cdr3_nt: TGCAGCGGAGCCCTAGCGGGAGGGAACACCGGGGAGCTGTTTTTT

d_call: NA
v_call: TRBV19
j_call: TRBJ1-2
clone_size: once
cdr3_aa: CASSIRGWYGYTF
cdr3_nt: TGTGCCAGTAGTATAAGAGGGTGGTATGGCTACACCTTC

d_call: NA
v_call: TRBV5-1
j_call: TRBJ2-6
clone_size: NA
cdr3_aa: CASSLQGDSSGANVLTF
cdr3_nt: TGCGCCAGCAGCTTGCAGGGAGACAGCTCTGGGGCCAACGTCCTGACTTTC

d_call: TRBD1
v_call: TRBV28
j_call: TRBJ2-4
clone_size: NA
cdr3_aa: CASSGPGQGLAKNIQYF
cdr3_nt: TGTGCCAGCAGTGGTCCGGGACAGGGACTAGCCAAAAACATTCAGTACTTC

d_call: NA
v_call: TRBV5-4
j_call: TRBJ2-2
clone_size: once
cdr3_aa: CASSLGGTTNTGELFF
cdr3_nt: TGTGCCAGCAGCTTGGGCGGGACAACGAACACCGGGGAGCTGTTTTTT

d_call: NA
v_call: TRBV11-3
j_call: TRBJ1-1
clone_size: NA
cdr3_aa: CASSLIRVAEAFF
cdr3_nt: TGTGCCAGCAGCTTAATCAGGGTGGCTGAAGCTTTCTTT

d_call: NA
v_call: TRBV11-2
j_call: TRBJ2-7
clone_size: NA
cdr3_aa: CASSLGRNPQEQYF
cdr3_nt: TGTGCCAGCAGCTTGGGGAGAAACCCCCAGGAGCAGTACTTC

d_call: NA
v_call: TRBV28
j_call: TRBJ1-1
clone_size: NA
cdr3_aa: CASSLWELAFF
cdr3_nt: TGTGCCAGCAGTCTCTGGGAACTAGCTTTCTTT

d_call: NA
v_call: TRBV18
j_call: TRBJ2-6
clone_size: NA
cdr3_aa: CASMGARPGQHSGANVLTF
cdr3_nt: TGTGCCAGCATGGGGGCCCGACCGGGACAACACTCTGGGGCCAACGTCCTGACTTTC

d_call: NA
v_call: TRBV24-1
j_call: TRBJ2-5
clone_size: NA
cdr3_aa: CATSDRREETQYF
cdr3_nt: TGTGCCACCAGTGATAGGCGGGAAGAGACCCAGTACTTC

d_call: NA
v_call: TRBV7-7
j_call: TRBJ2-7
clone_size: NA
cdr3_aa: CASSPQPGFIYF
cdr3_nt: TGTGCCAGCAGCCCCCAACCGGGATTCATTTACTTC